A few counts support the clone carrying this T cell receptor beta chain. The antigen is undetermined. V lost 0 bases to trimming and J lost 7 bases, with 9 bases between them. Germline values: CDR1 LGHNA, CDR2 YSLEER. The CDR3 has 13 amino acids. This sample was taken from a study of CD8+ T cells in alopecia areata. In the study overall: In an open-label trial, patients got 5 to 10 mg tofacitinib twice daily.

Study-level points and caveats: Lesional scalp, especially alopecia totalis/universalis, showed higher clonality than normal scalp.

The treatment was: oral pan-JAK inhibitor, 5-10 mg twice daily. Collected material from alopecia areata patients comprised lesional scalp punch biopsies and peripheral blood. Extracted RNA was reverse transcribed, and the resulting cDNA served as sequencing template. The table came from immunoSEQ multiplex PCR; TCRdb's copy has only in-frame clones and leaves some out. The sample yields roughly 210,000 clones, approximately 47% seen once. The source is a human donor with alopecia areata. V usage is TRBV4-3 and J usage is TRBJ2-5, with unresolved D. Sequencing was performed on CD4+ T cells sorted from blood, taken at approximately week 37, from a patient treated with tofacitinib. The CDR3 DNA follows: TGCGCCAGCAGCCAAGATTACGATGGGACCCAGTACTTC. Translation: CASSQDYDGTQYF.